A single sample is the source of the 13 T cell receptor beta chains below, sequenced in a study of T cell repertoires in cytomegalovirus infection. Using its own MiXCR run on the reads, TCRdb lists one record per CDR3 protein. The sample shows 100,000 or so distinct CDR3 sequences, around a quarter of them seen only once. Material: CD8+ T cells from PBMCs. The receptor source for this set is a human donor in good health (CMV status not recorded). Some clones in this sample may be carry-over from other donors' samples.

The CDR3 loop reads CASNHPISGGASEQFF. CDR3 coding DNA: TGTGCCAGCAACCACCCAATTTCCGGGGGGGCCTCTGAGCAGTTCTTC. The chain has TRBV9 and TRBJ2-1; 8 bases align to TRBD2. The V gene end was trimmed by 6 bases and the J gene end by 9 bases; junction bases not matched to a gene: 17. From germline, CDR1 is SGDLS and CDR2 YYNGEE. This CDR3 region has 16 residues. The variable domain in full, completed from reference TRBV9 and TRBJ2-1, reads DSGVTQTPKHLITATGQRVTLRCSPRSGDLSVYWYQQSLDQGLQFLIQYYNGEERAKGNILERFSAQQFPDLHSELNLSSLELGDSALYFCASNHPISGGASEQFFGPGTRLTVL.

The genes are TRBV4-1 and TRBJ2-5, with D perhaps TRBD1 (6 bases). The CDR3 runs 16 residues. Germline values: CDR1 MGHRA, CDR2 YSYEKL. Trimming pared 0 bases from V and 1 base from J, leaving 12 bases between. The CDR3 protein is CASSQERAGVQETQYF. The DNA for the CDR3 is TGCGCCAGCAGCCAAGAACGGGCAGGGGTCCAAGAGACCCAGTACTTC.

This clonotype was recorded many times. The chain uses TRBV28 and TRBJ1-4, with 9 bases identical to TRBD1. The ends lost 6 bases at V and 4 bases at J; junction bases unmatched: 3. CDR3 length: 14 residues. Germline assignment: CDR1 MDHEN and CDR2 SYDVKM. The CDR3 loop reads CASSNRGLNEKLFF. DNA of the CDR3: TGTGCCAGCAGCAACAGGGGGCTTAATGAAAAACTGTTTTTT.

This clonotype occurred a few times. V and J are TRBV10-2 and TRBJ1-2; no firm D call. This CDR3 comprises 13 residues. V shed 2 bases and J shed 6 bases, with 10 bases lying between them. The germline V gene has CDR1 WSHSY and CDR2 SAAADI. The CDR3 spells CASSELGRDGYTF. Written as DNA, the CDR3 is TGCGCCAGCAGTGAGCTAGGGCGGGATGGCTACACCTTC.

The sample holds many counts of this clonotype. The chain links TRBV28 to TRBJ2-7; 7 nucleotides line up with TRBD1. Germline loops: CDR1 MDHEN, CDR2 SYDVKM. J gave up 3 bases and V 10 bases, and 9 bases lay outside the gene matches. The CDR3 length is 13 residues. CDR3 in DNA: TGTGCCACTTCGACAGGGATAGGCTACGAGCAGTACTTC. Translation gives CATSTGIGYEQYF.

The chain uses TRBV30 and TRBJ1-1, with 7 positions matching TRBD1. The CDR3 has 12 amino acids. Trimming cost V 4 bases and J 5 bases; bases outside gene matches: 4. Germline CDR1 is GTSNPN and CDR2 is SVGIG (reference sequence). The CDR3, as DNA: TGTGCCTGGAAAGACAGGGTTACTGAAGCTTTCTTT. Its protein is CAWKDRVTEAFF. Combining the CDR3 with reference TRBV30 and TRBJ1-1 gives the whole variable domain SQTIHQWPATLVQPVGSPLSLECTVEGTSNPNLYWYRQAAGRGLQLLFYSVGIGQISSEVPQNLSASRPQDRQFILSSKKLLLSDSGFYLCAWKDRVTEAFFGQGTRLTVV.

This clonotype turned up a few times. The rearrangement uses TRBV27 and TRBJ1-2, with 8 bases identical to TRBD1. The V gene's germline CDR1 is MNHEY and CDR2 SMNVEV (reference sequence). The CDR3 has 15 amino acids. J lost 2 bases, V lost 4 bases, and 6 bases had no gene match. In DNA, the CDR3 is TGTGCCAGCAGTTCCGGACAGGGTATGAACTATGGCTACACCTTC. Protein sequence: CASSSGQGMNYGYTF.

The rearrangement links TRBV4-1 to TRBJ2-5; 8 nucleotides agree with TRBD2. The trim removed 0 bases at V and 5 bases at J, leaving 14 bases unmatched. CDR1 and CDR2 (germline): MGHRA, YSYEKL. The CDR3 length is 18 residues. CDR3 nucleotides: TGCGCCAGCAGCCAAGAATTAGGTGGGGATTTAGCGGGGGAGACCCAGTACTTC. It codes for CASSQELGGDLAGETQYF.

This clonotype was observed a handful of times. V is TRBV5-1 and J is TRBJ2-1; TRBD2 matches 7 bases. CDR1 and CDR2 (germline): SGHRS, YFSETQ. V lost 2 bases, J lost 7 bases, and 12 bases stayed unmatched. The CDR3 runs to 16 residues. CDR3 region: CASSFYLGRERNEQFF. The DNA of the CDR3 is TGCGCCAGCAGCTTCTACCTAGGGCGGGAGCGGAATGAGCAGTTCTTC.

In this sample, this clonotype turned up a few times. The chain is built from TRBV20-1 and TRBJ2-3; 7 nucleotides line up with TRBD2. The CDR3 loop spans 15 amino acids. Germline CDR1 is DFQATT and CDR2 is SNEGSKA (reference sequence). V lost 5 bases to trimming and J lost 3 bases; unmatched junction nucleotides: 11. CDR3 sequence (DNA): TGCAGTGCTGGTTCCGGGGGGTTTAAGACAGATACGCAGTATTTT. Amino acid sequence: CSAGSGGFKTDTQYF.

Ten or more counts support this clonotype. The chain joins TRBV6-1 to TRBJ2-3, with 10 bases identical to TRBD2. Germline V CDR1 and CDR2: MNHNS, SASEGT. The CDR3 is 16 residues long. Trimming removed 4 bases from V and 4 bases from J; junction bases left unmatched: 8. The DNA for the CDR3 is TGTGCCAGCAGTGCCCCCGGGACTAGCGTATCAGATACGCAGTATTTT. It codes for CASSAPGTSVSDTQYF.

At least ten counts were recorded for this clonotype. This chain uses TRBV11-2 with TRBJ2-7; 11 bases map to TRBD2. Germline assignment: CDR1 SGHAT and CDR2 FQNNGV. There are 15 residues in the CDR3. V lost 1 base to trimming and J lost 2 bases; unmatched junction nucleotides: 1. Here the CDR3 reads CASSLASGGPYEQYF. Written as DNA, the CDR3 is TGTGCCAGCAGCTTAGCTAGCGGGGGGCCCTACGAGCAGTACTTC. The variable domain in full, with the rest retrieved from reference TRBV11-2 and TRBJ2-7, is EAGVAQSPRYKIIEKRQSVAFWCNPISGHATLYWYQQILGQGPKLLIQFQNNGVVDDSQLPKDRFSAERLKGVDSTLKIQPAKLEDSAVYLCASSLASGGPYEQYFGPGTRLTVT.

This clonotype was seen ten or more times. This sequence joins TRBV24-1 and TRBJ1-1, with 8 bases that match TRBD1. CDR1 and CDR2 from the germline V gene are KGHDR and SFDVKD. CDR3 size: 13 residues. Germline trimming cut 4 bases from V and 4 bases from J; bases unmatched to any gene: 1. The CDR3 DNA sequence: TGTGCCACCAGTGAAGGACAGGGCACTGAAGCTTTCTTT. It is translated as CATSEGQGTEAFF.